The present T cell receptor beta chain was sequenced within a study of cytomegalovirus exposure and HLA in healthy donors (TCRdb year 2017). With respect to the entire study: An earlier analysis of some 500 of the donors reported about 250 Gb of sequence data and around 110 million unique TCR beta sequences from about 200 million T cells. An early release that covered roughly 600 HLA-typed donors contained about 300 gigabases of sequencing data and 70 million to 100 million unique TCR sequences. Of the roughly 400 genotyped donors, 65% to 90% fell in the genetic ancestry cluster associated with self-reported Caucasian donors. The aim of the study was to test whether cataloging public T cell receptors could identify signatures of past pathogen exposure. The study used immunosequencing to profile the T cell repertoires of several hundred subjects and linked those repertoires to cytomegalovirus serostatus. In addition to the first cohort of approximately 670 subjects, a separate validation cohort of 100 to 150 different subjects was used. To predict cytomegalovirus infection status, the study brought together high-throughput TCR immunosequencing, statistical association of individual TCRs with disease status, and machine learning. A later analysis re-examined previously published TCR beta repertoires from around 670 donors and added high-resolution HLA genotyping to investigate patterns of TCR occurrence. Rather than using new phenotypic data, the later analysis identified candidate immune exposures from TCR beta sequences and from how often those sequences occurred across donors. An earlier analysis of fewer than 750 of the donors used high-throughput TCR beta sequencing to judge whether each TCR beta V gene segment behaved as functional or pseudogenic. Alongside the repertoire data, information on donor age, sex, ethnicity and CMV serostatus was compiled. A later genetic analysis took genome-wide SNP genotypes for about 65% of the 666 donors and used that subset as a discovery cohort. Every discovery cohort repertoire had been produced on one sequencing platform. HLA typing included class I and class II loci at four-digit resolution. Typing coverage differed by locus: A, B, C, DRB1 and DQB1 were typed in roughly 620-640 donors, DQA1 in 500 to 550, DPA1 in 600 to 610, and DPB1 in just under 480. Because of strong linkage in the cohort, roughly five DR-DQ haplotypes were treated as single units for association and clustering. On average, over 200,000 unique TCR beta nucleotide sequences were sequenced per donor among 398 genotyped donors of the cohort, with 15% to 20% of those sequences being non-productive. Results the study describes overall, beyond this receptor: A further reported finding was that TCR beta sequences accurately predicted the HLA-A and HLA-B alleles for most subjects in the first cohort. The classifier was reported to diagnose cytomegalovirus status with high specificity and sensitivity in both the original cohort and the validation cohort. A total of fewer than 200 TCR beta chains were listed by the study as associated with cytomegalovirus. In a later analysis, some 18,000 TCR beta sequences were associated with specific HLA alleles at a false discovery rate of 0.05. Because HLA typing was missing for some donors at each locus, association tests included only the typed subset. Because counts were too low, some 17 rarely observed V segments, including chromosome 9 orphons, were excluded from the earlier analysis of roughly 580 of the donors. The authors suggested that the approach could potentially be generalized to other disease states and immunological phenotypes. The 87-base-pair reads could not distinguish some IMGT-functional V segments, including TRBV6-2 and TRBV6-3, so those segments were excluded. Assigning TCR associations to individual alleles was difficult when HLA alleles, especially DR and DQ, strongly co-occurred. In a later analysis, most CMV-associated TCR beta chains were found to appear HLA-restricted, with HLA associations seemingly driven largely by CMV exposure. Only TCR beta chains were sequenced in this cohort, and the absence of alpha or paired-chain data limited detectable features. In an earlier analysis of under 600 of the donors, most TCR beta V segments were observed in productive rearrangements about 87% or about 30% of the time, broadly matching IMGT annotations. Compared with equally common non-associated chains, HLA-associated TCR beta chains in a later analysis were more clonally expanded and had lower generation probabilities. In a later genetic analysis, fewer N-insertions in productive TCRs were reported among donors in an Asian-associated ancestry cluster than the roughly 700-donor mean. CMV serostatus was the only immune exposure information available for the cohort. Sequencing depth was assumed to be roughly uniform across donors in the presence/absence analyses, though that assumption may not hold. While some public TCRs were present in many individuals, most TCR sequences turned up only very rarely across donors. A group of highly shared sequence variants was considered likely to be a technical artifact of the sequencing pipeline. Correlated functional status among segregating V segments might reflect linkage disequilibrium, but an unknown experimental factor could not be ruled out. Three of the identified cytomegalovirus-associated TCR beta chains were confirmed in vitro to be specific for cytomegalovirus antigens. In a later genetic analysis, a missense DCLRE1C variant was associated with V-gene and J-gene trimming of TCR beta chains, and the association was replicated in an independent cohort. According to a later analysis, parvovirus B19, influenza, CMV and Epstein-Barr virus appeared linked to several top co-occurrence clusters. A later analysis found that TCR association rates varied across HLA loci, with DRB1 alleles showing the most associated TCRs and HLA-C alleles the fewest.

The cohort consisted of 666 healthy bone marrow donors. Cohort members were all nominally healthy when sampled, although unrecorded immune exposures were likely present. The donor tested CMV seropositive, placing the donor among the approximately 310 seropositive members of the cohort. Every donor gave a peripheral blood sample, and the peripheral blood mononuclear cells from that sample were used for TCR beta sequencing. The Qiagen DNeasy Blood Extraction Kit was used to extract genomic DNA from the blood cell samples. V and J are trimmed by 4 bases and 6 bases, and the gene matches miss 6 bases of the junction. The CDR3 runs 15 amino acids, cysteine and phenylalanine included. Kept here is only the CDR3 DNA, which spans 45 bases and is read in frame from base 1. CDR1 and CDR2 are drawn from the germline V gene: MDHEN, SYDVKM. Library creation used the immunoSEQ multiplex PCR assay. A mixture of 60 forward primers for TCR Vbeta segments and 13 reverse primers for TCR Jbeta segments was used in the multiplex PCR. The CDR3 region of rearranged TCR beta genes was amplified from genomic DNA by a multiplex PCR assay. The amplified TCR beta libraries were sequenced on the Illumina HiSeq System as 87-base-pair reads. The authors processed their data as follows. In a later analysis, tens of millions of unique TCR beta chains were counted across the 500 to 850 repertoires, and roughly 11 million of these chains were shared by at least two donors. A nearest-neighbor algorithm error-corrected the raw reads and collapsed the reads into unique sequences, merging closely related sequences to remove PCR and sequencing errors. To assign V, D and J gene segments, CDR3 sequences were aligned to IMGT reference sequences. For a sequence to be retained, at least a six-nucleotide match to both a V gene segment and a J gene segment was required. A rearrangement counted as productive if the CDR3 had no stop codons and remained in frame with V and J, and every other rearrangement counted as non-productive. Following IMGT convention, CDR3 was defined as the stretch from the second conserved V-encoded cysteine up to the conserved J-encoded phenylalanine. In an earlier analysis of around 540 of the donors, sequences lacking an unambiguous match to a single V gene segment were excluded. An earlier analysis of a few hundred of the donors called V segments functional above 56.7% productive rearrangements and segregating when the between-donor standard deviation exceeded 5%. A statistical classification framework was developed to diagnose cytomegalovirus status using the catalog of TCR beta chain sequences. In a later analysis, V and J genes were assigned by comparing TCR nucleotide sequences against IMGT/GENE-DB human TR gene sequences. The TCRdist pipeline was used in a later analysis to assign CDR3 sequences and most-parsimonious VDJ recombination scenarios. A later analysis defined each TCR beta chain by its CDR3 amino acid sequence plus V-gene family, and excluded reads lacking a unique V-gene family. To address suspected cross-contamination and a sequencing artifact, a later analysis removed around 600 highly shared, low-generation-probability nucleotide sequences. A later analysis calculated a clonal expansion index for each public chain from normalized within-repertoire ranks of inferred template counts. Generation probabilities in a later analysis came from a VDJ recombination model fitted to out-of-frame rearrangements, and those results were checked against IGoR. In a later analysis, hypergeometric tests were used to score TCR-TCR, TCR-HLA and TCR-CMV co-occurrence, with a repertoire-size bias correction applied to TCR pairs. A later analysis estimated false discovery rates by permuting HLA or CMV assignments 20 times. In a later analysis, co-occurring TCRs were grouped using DBSCAN, and TCRdist sequence similarity was added for clustering within HLA-allele-positive subsets. Repertoires with fewer than 30,000 or more than 120,000 public chains, plus five repertoires with anomalous nucleotide sharing, were excluded from co-occurrence clustering. TCRdb took this table from immuneACCESS and kept in-frame rearrangements with V and J called. Such tables lack part of the clones; where checked against another copy, unresolved V genes explain under half of the gap, and the rest is unexplained. Clone size and V and J calls were adopted from that table, with D and trimming inferred from the DNA. Within this sample are about 160,000 clones, with 79% of them counted one time only. The ten top clones hold roughly 6% of the sample.

Comment on this clone: The specificity of this receptor is unknown. No much larger clonotype is one base removed from it; base qualities were not supplied.

The source is a man between 50 and 59 years old in good health and CMV-seropositive. The V and J genes are TRBV28 and TRBJ2-1; 10 bases in the junction line up with TRBD1. The sample comprised PBMCs. The DNA reads as follows: TGTGCCAGCAGTTCAACCGGGACAGGGGTCAATGAGCAGTTCTTC. It translates to CASSSTGTGVNEQFF.